These 5 T cell receptor beta chains share one sample of origin, sequenced in a study of human CD4 T cells and Enterobacteriaceae. Sorting took every CD4+ cell except CD45RA+CCR7+CD95- naive cells, reaching over 98% purity. TCRdb keeps only in-frame clones here, not all; method: immunoSEQ multiplex PCR. The table shows 25,000 to 30,000 clones, with roughly 80% occurring only once. Sequencing was carried out using memory CD4+ T cells from blood. Every receptor here comes from a human donor in good health.

This clone turned up a few times. V usage is TRBV19 and J usage is TRBJ1-2, with D maybe TRBD1 (5 bases). The CDR3 is 17 residues long. With 1 base removed from V and 0 bases from J, the gap between germline ends came to 15 bases. Germline V gene data show CDR1 as LNHDA and CDR2 as SQIVND (reference sequence). The CDR3, as DNA: TGTGCCAGTAGTATAGCAGGGTGGCAGACTGCTAACTATGGCTACACCTTC. Translated, it gives CASSIAGWQTANYGYTF.

The chain carries TRBV19 and TRBJ2-7, with 7 bases identical to TRBD2. The V and J ends lost 5 bases and 5 bases, in that order; junction bases with no gene match: 9. The CDR3 length is 14 residues. Germline-derived CDR1 and CDR2 are LNHDA and SQIVND (reference sequence). The CDR3 reads CASSPPGGSHEQYF. CDR3 DNA: TGTGCCAGTAGTCCCCCCGGCGGGAGCCACGAGCAGTACTTC.

The J gene is TRBJ2-7, the V gene TRBV27; TRBD2 matches 16 bases. The CDR3 runs to 15 residues. Germline V gives CDR1 MNHEY, CDR2 SMNVEV (reference sequence). J gave up 4 bases and V 6 bases, and 3 bases lay outside the gene matches. The CDR3 bases are TGTGCCAGCAGGGGACTAGCGGGAGGGGCTTACGAGCAGTACTTC. Translated, it gives CASRGLAGGAYEQYF.

J is TRBJ1-2 and V is TRBV28; TRBD1 is a possible D gene (6 bases). The germline V and J ends were trimmed by 7 bases and 8 bases, with 14 bases remaining between them. CDR1 and CDR2 (germline): MDHEN, SYDVKM. The CDR3 has 12 residues. CDR3 DNA sequence: TGTGCCAGCAATGAACAGGGTAGGGGCTACACCTTC. Translation: CASNEQGRGYTF.

The rearrangement uses TRBV28 and TRBJ2-3; TRBD2 is a possible D gene (7 bases). The CDR3 is 16 amino acids. The V end lost 3 bases, the J end lost 6 bases, and 19 bases lay between the germline ends. In germline, CDR1 is MDHEN, CDR2 SYDVKM. The CDR3 is CASSFQFGGASDTQYF. CDR3 sequence (DNA): TGTGCCAGCAGTTTCCAGTTTGGGGGGGCCTCTGATACGCAGTATTTT.